What follows are 15 T cell receptor beta chains derived from one specimen sequenced in a study of T cell responses to AZD1222 COVID-19 vaccine. Only in-frame clones appear in the TCRdb table, and some are missing; sequencing was by immunoSEQ multiplex PCR. The table includes about 150,000 clones, about 92% detected once. The material was peripheral blood, obtained on day 0 of AZD1222 vaccination. These receptor sequences come from an adult in good health.

This chain uses TRBV19 with TRBJ1-4; no firm D call. Germline-derived CDR1 and CDR2 are LNHDA and SQIVND (reference sequence). V dropped 7 bases and J dropped 0 bases, with 12 bases sitting between them. CDR3 length: 15 residues. The CDR3 DNA sequence: TGTGCCAGTAAGATCGGTGACGCAACTAATGAAAAACTGTTTTTT. It codes for CASKIGDATNEKLFF.

This chain's CDR3 is CASSEGSGGYREQFF. The DNA of the CDR3 is TGTGCCAGCAGTGAGGGGAGCGGCGGCTATAGGGAGCAGTTCTTC. The V and J genes are TRBV6-4 and TRBJ2-1, with D possibly being TRBD2 (5 bases). This CDR3 is 15 amino acids long. The ends were cut back, 3 bases at V and 10 bases at J, with 19 bases in the middle. Germline V gene sequence: CDR1 MRHNA, CDR2 SNTAGT.

J is TRBJ2-3 and V is TRBV7-9; 12 bases fit TRBD2. Germline V gene lookup returns CDR1 SEHNR and CDR2 FQNEAQ (reference sequence). The CDR3 loop spans 18 amino acids. Trimming removed 5 bases from V and 4 bases from J; junction bases left unmatched: 13. The CDR3 loop is CASSLPSRLAGVSDTQYF. As DNA, the CDR3 is TGTGCCAGCAGCCTTCCTTCACGACTAGCGGGGGTTTCAGATACGCAGTATTTT. The variable domain in full, with the rest retrieved from reference TRBV7-9 and TRBJ2-3, is DTGVSQNPRHKITKRGQNVTFRCDPISEHNRLYWYRQTLGQGPEFLTYFQNEAQLEKSRLLSDRFSAERPKGSFSTLEIQRTEQGDSAMYLCASSLPSRLAGVSDTQYFGPGTRLTVL.

The chain is built from TRBV6-5 and TRBJ1-5; D gene ambiguous. The CDR3 consists of 13 residues. Per germline, CDR1 MNHEY and CDR2 SVGAGI. The germline V and J ends were trimmed by 0 bases and 6 bases, with 6 bases remaining between them. For the CDR3, the DNA is TGTGCCAGCAGTTACTCGCAAATTCAGCCCCAGCATTTT. It encodes CASSYSQIQPQHF.

This chain links TRBV29-1 with TRBJ1-4, with 11 bases matching TRBD1. The CDR3 length is 18 residues. V was pared by 7 bases and J by 1 base, with 14 bases of the junction left unmatched. CDR1 SQVTM and CDR2 ANQGSEA come from the germline V gene. The CDR3 loop reads CSAPGQGEYLGTNEKLFF. In DNA form, the CDR3 reads TGCAGCGCCCCGGGACAGGGGGAGTATTTAGGAACTAATGAAAAACTGTTTTTT.

This clone was seen a single time. The V gene is TRBV5-1, the J gene TRBJ1-5, with D perhaps TRBD1 (5 bases). Trimming removed 0 bases at V and 5 bases at J, with 9 bases between. The germline gives CDR1 SGHRS, CDR2 YFSETQ. This CDR3 is built from 14 residues. In DNA, the CDR3 is TGCGCCAGCAGCTTGGGGGGACTTCATCAGCCCCAGCATTTT. Protein: CASSLGGLHQPQHF.

This rearrangement joins TRBV27 to TRBJ2-7, with TRBD2 as a possible D gene (7 bases). From germline, CDR1 is MNHEY and CDR2 SMNVEV (reference sequence). The ends were cut back, 2 bases at V and 2 bases at J, with 10 bases in the middle. The CDR3 is made up of 14 amino acids. CDR3 coding DNA: TGTGCCAGCAGTTTACGCGGGGGCCCCTACGAGCAGTACTTC. It translates to CASSLRGGPYEQYF.

The V gene is TRBV6-5, the J gene TRBJ2-1, with a tentative D call TRBD2 (6 bases). V shed 0 bases and J shed 4 bases, with 10 bases lying between them. Looked up from germline, CDR1 is MNHEY and CDR2 is SVGAGI. This CDR3 has 15 residues. CDR3 amino acids: CASSYSPGLYNEQFF. CDR3 nucleotides: TGTGCCAGCAGTTACTCCCCGGGACTTTACAATGAGCAGTTCTTC.

This rearrangement joins TRBV6-5 to TRBJ1-2; D is uncertain. The CDR3 sequence is 11 residues long. Trimming took 5 bases from V and 1 from J, leaving 2 bases between them. In germline, CDR1 is MNHEY, CDR2 SVGAGI. The CDR3 DNA is TGTGCCAGCAGTAATAACTATGGCTACACCTTC. Translation gives CASSNNYGYTF.

The chain employs TRBV10-2 and TRBJ2-3; D call uncertain. Trimming stripped 5 bases from V and 4 bases from J, with 7 bases between. CDR1 and CDR2 (germline): WSHSY, SAAADI. This CDR3 spans 12 amino acids. CDR3 DNA sequence: TGCGCCAGCAGTTTACACCCAGATACGCAGTATTTT. The encoded protein is CASSLHPDTQYF.

The V call is TRBV28, the J call TRBJ1-5, with D uncertain. Between the trimmed V and J ends, which lost 10 bases and 2 bases, there was a span of 6 bases. CDR1 and CDR2 (germline): MDHEN, SYDVKM. CDR3 length: 11 amino acids. The CDR3 DNA sequence: TGTGCCACGGAGGGCAATCAGCCCCAGCATTTT. Translation gives CATEGNQPQHF.

The V gene is TRBV5-1, the J gene TRBJ2-3; D call uncertain. There are 13 residues in the CDR3. Germline V gene sequence: CDR1 SGHRS, CDR2 YFSETQ. V was shortened by 5 bases and J by 5 bases, with 12 bases between the two germline ends. The CDR3 spells CASSGVLVDTQYF. The CDR3 DNA reads as TGCGCCAGCAGTGGGGTCCTTGTAGATACGCAGTATTTT.

The V gene is TRBV9, the J gene TRBJ2-2; 8 bases align to TRBD2. Germline CDR1 and CDR2: SGDLS and YYNGEE. The CDR3 covers 15 residues. V dropped 6 bases and J dropped 7; count of bases not matched to a gene: 11. CDR3 bases: TGTGCCAGCAATCCCCTCGGGACTAGTAGCGGGGAGCTGTTTTTT. It codes for CASNPLGTSSGELFF.

This chain connects TRBV5-1 to TRBJ2-7, with 10 bases fitting TRBD2. The CDR3 covers 14 residues. Germline lookup yields CDR1 SGHRS and CDR2 YFSETQ. V shed 0 bases, J shed 5 bases, and the junction held 2 bases outside the gene matches. As DNA, the CDR3 is TGCGCCAGCAGCTTGGGGACTAGCGGAAACGAGCAGTACTTC. Translation: CASSLGTSGNEQYF.

This clone was recorded once. The chain employs TRBV5-1 and TRBJ2-1; TRBD2 aligns across 7 bases. Germline CDR1 is SGHRS and CDR2 is YFSETQ. Trimming at V came to 5 bases and at J to 5 bases, leaving 4 bases not matched to a gene. The CDR3 has 13 amino acids. The CDR3 DNA sequence: TGCGCCAGCAGGCCTGGGGGGGACAATGAGCAGTTCTTC. This sequence encodes CASRPGGDNEQFF.